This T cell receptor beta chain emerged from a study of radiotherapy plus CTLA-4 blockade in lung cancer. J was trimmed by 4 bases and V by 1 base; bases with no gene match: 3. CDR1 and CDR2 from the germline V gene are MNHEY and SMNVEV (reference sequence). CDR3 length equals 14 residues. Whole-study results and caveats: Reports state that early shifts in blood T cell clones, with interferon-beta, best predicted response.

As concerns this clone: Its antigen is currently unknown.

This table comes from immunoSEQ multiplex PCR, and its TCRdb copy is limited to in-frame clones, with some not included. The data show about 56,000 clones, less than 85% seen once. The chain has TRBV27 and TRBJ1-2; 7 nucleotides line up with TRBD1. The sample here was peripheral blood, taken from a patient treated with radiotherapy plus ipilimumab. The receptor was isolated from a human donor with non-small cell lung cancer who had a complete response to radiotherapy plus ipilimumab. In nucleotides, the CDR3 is TGTGCCAGCAGTTTATTCTCAGGGGGCTATGGCTACACCTTC. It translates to CASSLFSGGYGYTF.